These 22 T cell receptor beta chains came from one sample sequenced in a study of monozygotic twins with inflammatory bowel disease (dated by TCRdb to about 2019). Preparation of the library involved 5' RACE. TCRdb shows the sequencer as Illumina HiSeq 2500. TCRdb reprocessed the public reads and reports one entry per CDR3 protein sequence, without DNA. For this sample, the table gives 330,000 or so distinct CDR3 sequences. Approximately 2% of the sample goes to the ten largest clones. The sequenced sample consisted of blood. The receptor source for this set is a human donor with ulcerative colitis or Crohn's disease, or a healthy co-twin of an affected twin (not recorded which).

The chain uses TRBV28 and TRBJ1-5. Germline lookup yields CDR1 MDHEN and CDR2 SYDVKM. This CDR3 region has 12 residues. CDR3 loop: CASSSPAQPQHF. Supplemented by reference TRBV28 and TRBJ1-5, the full variable domain reads DVKVTQSSRYLVKRTGEKVFLECVQDMDHENMFWYRQDPGLGLRLIYFSYDVKMKEKGDIPEGYSVSREKKERFSLILESASTNQTSMYLCASSSPAQPQHFGDGTRLSIL.

V gene TRBV20-1 combines with J gene TRBJ1-5. The CDR3 is 13 amino acids. Per the germline V gene, CDR1 is DFQATT and CDR2 is SNEGSKA (reference sequence). CDR3 amino acids: CSARQYSNQPQHF.

The gene calls are TRBV3-1 and TRBJ1-1; absent DNA, TCRdb's TRBD1 call cannot be checked. The germline gives CDR1 LGHDT, CDR2 YNNKEL (reference sequence). This CDR3 contains 17 residues. CDR3 amino acids: CASSPTQGPDLNTEAFF. Filled out from reference TRBV3-1 and TRBJ1-1, the complete variable domain reads DTAVSQTPKYLVTQMGNDKSIKCEQNLGHDTMYWYKQDSKKFLKIMFSYNNKELIINETVPNRFSPKSPDKAHLNLHINSLELGDSAVYFCASSPTQGPDLNTEAFFGQGTRLTVV.

The chain employs TRBV19 and TRBJ1-2. The germline V gene has CDR1 LNHDA and CDR2 SQIVND (reference sequence). This CDR3 region has 15 residues. The CDR3 protein is CASSIAAPVLYGYTF.

This chain uses TRBV5-1 with TRBJ2-3; TCRdb lists TRBD2, though no DNA is available to test this call. CDR1 is SGHRS and CDR2 is YFSETQ in the germline V gene. The CDR3 is 14 residues long. The CDR3 sequence is CASSLDSGTDTQYF. Full variable domain (outside the CDR3, taken from reference TRBV5-1 and TRBJ2-3): KAGVTQTPRYLIKTRGQQVTLSCSPISGHRSVSWYQQTPGQGLQFLFEYFSETQRNKGNFPGRFSGRQFSNSRSEMNVSTLELGDSALYLCASSLDSGTDTQYFGPGTRLTVL.

The genes are TRBV9 and TRBJ2-5. The CDR3 has 14 amino acids. CDR1 is SGDLS and CDR2 is YYNGEE in the germline V gene. The CDR3 region is CASSGIGVQETQYF.

The chain carries TRBV5-1 and TRBJ2-3; TCRdb picks TRBD2, but there is no DNA to check that call. Per the germline V gene, CDR1 is SGHRS and CDR2 is YFSETQ. The CDR3 consists of 14 residues. The CDR3 spells CASSTGLLTDTQYF.

The chain links TRBV3-1 to TRBJ2-3; checking the TCRdb D call of TRBD2 is not possible without DNA. Looked up from germline, CDR1 is LGHDT and CDR2 is YNNKEL (reference sequence). This CDR3 spans 16 amino acids. The CDR3 loop is CASSRGLAGVSDTQYF.

The rearrangement uses TRBV28 and TRBJ2-1. Per germline, CDR1 MDHEN and CDR2 SYDVKM. CDR3 size: 17 residues. CDR3 region: CASSFLGVFTANNEQFF. The entire variable domain, with the rest obtained from reference TRBV28 and TRBJ2-1, is as follows: DVKVTQSSRYLVKRTGEKVFLECVQDMDHENMFWYRQDPGLGLRLIYFSYDVKMKEKGDIPEGYSVSREKKERFSLILESASTNQTSMYLCASSFLGVFTANNEQFFGPGTRLTVL.

The rearrangement joins TRBV20-1 to TRBJ2-1; TCRdb's D call of TRBD1 is untestable without DNA. The CDR3 spans 13 residues. Germline V gene lookup returns CDR1 DFQATT and CDR2 SNEGSKA (reference sequence). The CDR3: CSASGRGYNEQFF.

The rearrangement uses TRBV15 and TRBJ2-1; TCRdb gives TRBD2 as the D gene, but with no DNA this cannot be confirmed. Germline V lookup: CDR1 LNHNV, CDR2 YYDKDF (reference sequence). This CDR3 region has 15 residues. The CDR3 spells CATSGLLSSYNEQFF.

Here the CDR3 reads CASSRYGGPETQYF. The chain joins TRBV7-7 to TRBJ2-5; TCRdb reports TRBD1, a call that lacks DNA to check it against. The CDR3 is 14 amino acids. CDR1 is SSHAT, CDR2 FNYEAQ, per germline (reference sequence).

This rearrangement joins TRBV27 to TRBJ2-5; TCRdb names TRBD2, which stays unverified in the absence of DNA. Germline-derived CDR1 and CDR2 are MNHEY and SMNVEV (reference sequence). The CDR3 sequence is 15 residues long. This CDR3 is CASSLGTSGQETQYF.

The V gene is TRBV7-8, the J gene TRBJ2-7; the D gene TCRdb calls, TRBD2, cannot be checked with no DNA. CDR3 length equals 16 residues. Germline loops: CDR1 SGHVS, CDR2 FQNEAQ. The chain's CDR3 is CASSRLRTSGRGEQYF.

V is TRBV20-1 and J is TRBJ2-1; TCRdb's assignment of TRBD1 cannot be checked, as there is no DNA. Germline CDR1 and CDR2: DFQATT and SNEGSKA (reference sequence). The CDR3 sequence is 14 residues long. This CDR3 is CSAPMFGGYNEQFF.

V usage is TRBV10-3 and J usage is TRBJ2-3; TCRdb picks TRBD2, but there is no DNA to check that call. The CDR3 runs 14 residues. Germline V gives CDR1 ENHRY, CDR2 SYGVKD. CDR3 region: CAIRPGYSTDTQYF.

The chain links TRBV27 to TRBJ2-3; the D gene TCRdb calls, TRBD2, cannot be checked with no DNA. This CDR3 spans 16 amino acids. Germline loops: CDR1 MNHEY, CDR2 SMNVEV (reference sequence). The CDR3 loop reads CASRTSGPQYTDTQYF.

This chain connects TRBV5-6 to TRBJ1-3; with no DNA, the TCRdb D assignment of TRBD1 cannot be verified. This CDR3 is 18 amino acids long. Germline CDR1 and CDR2: SGHDT and YYEEEE. CDR3 region: CASSLTRARTISGNTIYF.

This rearrangement joins TRBV20-1 to TRBJ2-1; without DNA, the TCRdb call of TRBD2 cannot be checked. This CDR3 contains 14 residues. Germline V gene sequence: CDR1 DFQATT, CDR2 SNEGSKA (reference sequence). CDR3 loop: CSARGLAEHNEQFF.

The chain carries TRBV25-1 and TRBJ2-1; TCRdb outputs TRBD2, but without DNA this stays unchecked. CDR3 size: 15 residues. Looked up from germline, CDR1 is MGHDK and CDR2 is SYGVNS. CDR3 loop: CASSESGRGYNEQFF.

The genes are TRBV4-1 and TRBJ2-1. CDR1 and CDR2 from the germline V gene are MGHRA and YSYEKL. The CDR3 sequence is 15 residues long. The chain's CDR3 is CASSQDPDRNNEQFF.

V usage is TRBV11-3 and J usage is TRBJ2-2. Germline CDR1 SGHNT, CDR2 YENEEA. There are 15 residues in the CDR3. The CDR3 protein is CASSLGMANTGELFF.